This TCR beta chain was sequenced in a study of T cell changes during pregnancy in multiple sclerosis. Looked up from germline, CDR1 is LNHDA and CDR2 is SQIVND (reference sequence). This CDR3 has 14 amino acids. The V end lost 6 bases, the J end lost 4 bases, and 16 bases lay between the germline ends. Data came from immunoSEQ multiplex PCR; TCRdb stores just in-frame clones and leaves some out. Of approximately 90,000 clones in the sample, 91% were seen once. The material sequenced was peripheral blood, taken after pregnancy. The origin of this receptor is a female donor in good health, enrolled as a control in a pregnancy study. The chain is built from TRBV19 and TRBJ2-7; D might be TRBD1 (6 bases). The DNA of the CDR3 is TGTGCCAGTAGGGGACACGGCCGGGGTTACGAGCAGTACTTC. Translating it yields CASRGHGRGYEQYF.